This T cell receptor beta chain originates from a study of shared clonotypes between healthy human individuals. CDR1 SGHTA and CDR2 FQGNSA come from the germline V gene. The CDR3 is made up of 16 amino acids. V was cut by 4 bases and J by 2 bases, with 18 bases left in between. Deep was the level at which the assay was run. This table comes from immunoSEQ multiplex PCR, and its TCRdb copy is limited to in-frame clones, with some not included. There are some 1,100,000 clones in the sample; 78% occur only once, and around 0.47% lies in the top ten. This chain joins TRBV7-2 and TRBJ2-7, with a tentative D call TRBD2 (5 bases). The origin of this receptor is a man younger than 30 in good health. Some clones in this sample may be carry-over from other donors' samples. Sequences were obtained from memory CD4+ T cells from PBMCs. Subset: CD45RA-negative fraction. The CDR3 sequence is CASSSQPLTAAYEQYF. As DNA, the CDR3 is TGTGCCAGCAGCTCTCAACCACTTACAGCGGCCTACGAGCAGTACTTC.